One and the same sample provided the 16 T cell receptor beta chains below, sequenced in a study of blood T cell repertoires in COVID-19. Assay used: immunoSEQ multiplex PCR; TCRdb lists only in-frame clones, some missing. The profile covers hundreds of thousands of clones, with 88% appearing a single time and around 2% taken by the ten largest. Sequencing used PBMCs or T cells enriched from blood (not recorded which). Receptors originate from a woman aged 55-69 years in a cohort exposed to, infected with or recovered from COVID-19 (not recorded which).

The J gene is TRBJ2-1, the V gene TRBV11-2, with TRBD1 as a possible D gene (7 bases). The CDR3 contains 14 residues. Trimming took 7 bases from V and 5 from J, leaving 15 bases between them. The V gene's germline CDR1 is SGHAT and CDR2 FQNNGV. CDR3 DNA: TGTGCCAGCACCCGACTAGACAGGGACAATGAGCAGTTCTTC. As protein: CASTRLDRDNEQFF.

V usage is TRBV5-1 and J usage is TRBJ2-1; 8 bases fit TRBD2. Germline lookup yields CDR1 SGHRS and CDR2 YFSETQ. CDR3 size: 14 residues. V shed 2 bases, J shed 7 bases, and the junction held 5 bases outside the gene matches. The DNA for the CDR3 is TGCGCCAGCAGCTTCGGAAGCGGGAGTAATGAGCAGTTCTTC. Translating gives CASSFGSGSNEQFF.

The chain employs TRBV27 and TRBJ2-6; D perhaps matches TRBD1 (6 bases). Germline V CDR1 and CDR2: MNHEY, SMNVEV (reference sequence). Trimming took 3 bases from V and 0 from J, leaving 21 bases between them. This CDR3 comprises 20 residues. The DNA for the CDR3 is TGTGCCAGCAGTTTTATCAGGGGATCTGGGGGCCCCTCTGGGGCCAACGTCCTGACTTTC. It translates to CASSFIRGSGGPSGANVLTF.

This chain joins TRBV19 and TRBJ2-4, with 9 bases aligning to TRBD1. From germline, CDR1 is LNHDA and CDR2 SQIVND (reference sequence). CDR3 length equals 15 residues. J gave up 4 bases and V 5 bases, and 6 bases lay outside the gene matches. CDR3 nucleotides: TGTGCCAGTAGTTTCCGGGACAGGGCAAAAAACATTCAGTACTTC. Its translation: CASSFRDRAKNIQYF.

This clone was observed a single time. The J gene is TRBJ2-3, the V gene TRBV5-1; 8 bases match TRBD2. Germline loops: CDR1 SGHRS, CDR2 YFSETQ. This CDR3 spans 14 amino acids. V lost 3 bases, J lost 5 bases, and 5 bases stayed unmatched. The chain's CDR3 is CASSWGLGLDTQYF. The CDR3 DNA reads as TGCGCCAGCAGCTGGGGACTAGGATTAGATACGCAGTATTTT.

The chain links TRBV15 to TRBJ1-5; tentatively, D is TRBD1 (6 bases). Germline values: CDR1 LNHNV, CDR2 YYDKDF (reference sequence). Trimming took 7 bases from V and 3 from J, leaving 19 bases between them. There are 16 residues in the CDR3. CDR3 coding DNA: TGTGCCACCACGGAACGTCACAGGGCATACAATCAGCCCCAGCATTTT. As protein: CATTERHRAYNQPQHF.

The genes are TRBV7-9 and TRBJ2-1; TRBD1 agrees at 9 bases. CDR3 length: 16 amino acids. The V gene's germline CDR1 is SEHNR and CDR2 FQNEAQ (reference sequence). V gave up 0 bases and J gave up 4 bases; unmatched junction bases: 4. DNA of the CDR3: TGTGCCAGCAGCTTAGCCACCGGGACAGGGTACAATGAGCAGTTCTTC. Translation: CASSLATGTGYNEQFF.

The rearrangement joins TRBV3-1 (or the pseudogene TRBV3-2) to TRBJ1-1, with D possibly TRBD1 on 5 matching bases. Per germline, CDR1 LGHDT and CDR2 YNNKEL (reference sequence). V was pared by 3 bases and J by 4 bases, with 18 bases between. This CDR3 has 16 residues. This CDR3 reads CASSQDDRGRATEAFF. In DNA, the CDR3 is TGTGCCAGCAGCCAGGACGACCGGGGGAGGGCCACTGAAGCTTTCTTT.

The chain has TRBV6-5 and TRBJ1-5; 7 nucleotides agree with TRBD1. Unmatched junction bases numbered 5, after V lost 2 bases and J lost 7 bases. CDR1 MNHEY and CDR2 SVGAGI come from the germline V gene. The CDR3 covers 14 residues. The CDR3 sequence is CASSYEQGIQPQHF. The CDR3 DNA reads as TGTGCCAGCAGTTACGAACAGGGGATCCAGCCCCAGCATTTT.

The chain carries TRBV10-3 and TRBJ1-5; D is unclear. The CDR3 totals 16 residues. Trimming removed 0 bases from V and 6 bases from J, with 15 bases in between. In germline, CDR1 is ENHRY, CDR2 SYGVKD. The CDR3 DNA is TGTGCCATCAGTGAGTCAGGTTCAGGCCTTGGTCAGCCCCAGCATTTT. It yields the protein CAISESGSGLGQPQHF.

The chain couples TRBV27 to TRBJ1-5, with 7 positions matching TRBD1. The V segment lost 3 bases and the J segment 7 bases; nucleotides outside the gene matches: 6. The CDR3 runs to 14 residues. From germline, CDR1 is MNHEY and CDR2 SMNVEV (reference sequence). The chain's CDR3 is CASSFRGRGQPQHF. In DNA form, the CDR3 reads TGTGCCAGCAGTTTTAGGGGGCGTGGGCAGCCCCAGCATTTT.

The chain joins TRBV3-1 (or the pseudogene TRBV3-2) to TRBJ2-7; the D is unclear. The CDR3 contains 10 residues. Trimming pared 1 base from V and 9 bases from J, leaving 4 bases between. CDR1 is LGHDT, CDR2 YNNKEL, per germline (reference sequence). The CDR3 nucleotides are TGTGCCAGCAGCCAAGCGGGGCAGTACTTC. Protein: CASSQAGQYF.

The chain carries TRBV6-5 and TRBJ2-7, with a tentative D call TRBD1 (6 bases). Trimming removed 4 bases at V and 2 bases at J, with 12 bases between. Germline CDR1 MNHEY, CDR2 SVGAGI. The CDR3 is made up of 14 amino acids. The CDR3 DNA sequence: TGTGCCAGCAGTTTCACAGGGACCCCCTACGAGCAGTACTTC. Residues: CASSFTGTPYEQYF.

The V gene is TRBV7-9, the J gene TRBJ2-3, with 11 bases lining up with TRBD2. V lost 2 bases and J lost 1; bases outside the gene matches: 5. The CDR3 is made up of 17 amino acids. Germline V CDR1 and CDR2: SEHNR, FQNEAQ (reference sequence). This chain's CDR3 is CASSLREGLAGTDTQYF. The CDR3 coding sequence is TGTGCCAGCAGCTTAAGGGAGGGACTAGCGGGCACAGATACGCAGTATTTT.

This clone was seen a single time. The chain uses TRBV6-5 and TRBJ2-4; 7 positions match TRBD2. This CDR3 has 15 amino acids. With 6 bases clipped from V and 3 bases from J, the junction kept 8 bases outside the gene matches. CDR1 MNHEY and CDR2 SVGAGI come from the germline V gene. The CDR3 DNA reads as TGTGCCAGCAGCCGCAGGGAGGGCGGCAAAAACATTCAGTACTTC. Protein product: CASSRREGGKNIQYF.

The chain joins TRBV30 to TRBJ2-7; possible D gene TRBD2, 6 bases. Trimming stripped 3 bases from V and 6 bases from J, with 12 bases between. The germline V gene has CDR1 GTSNPN and CDR2 SVGIG (reference sequence). The CDR3 length is 12 residues. In DNA, the CDR3 is TGTGCCTGGAGCCGGGAGCCTCCCGAGCAGTACTTC. Its translation: CAWSREPPEQYF. The full variable domain, rest sourced from reference TRBV30 and TRBJ2-7, is SQTIHQWPATLVQPVGSPLSLECTVEGTSNPNLYWYRQAAGRGLQLLFYSVGIGQISSEVPQNLSASRPQDRQFILSSKKLLLSDSGFYLCAWSREPPEQYFGPGTRLTVT.